Listed below are T cell receptor beta chains from one sample, sequenced in a study of shared clonotypes between healthy human individuals. Sequencing used immunoSEQ multiplex PCR; TCRdb keeps in-frame clones, though not all of them. The profile shows approximately 2.3 million clones, more than 85% of them singletons. The sequenced material came from naive CD4+ T cells from PBMCs. The receptor source for this set is a man between 18 and 35 years old in good health. Some clones in this sample may be carry-over from other donors' samples. Both conserved end residues are part of each CDR3. D genes are given only for firm matches. Clone size is stated in some rows and not others, as once, few, many or a class when expanded.

clone_size j_call v_call d_call cdr3_nt cdr3_aa
. TRBJ1-1 TRBV28 . TGTGCCAGCAGTTCCAACCCCATGAACACTGAAGCTTTCTTT CASSSNPMNTEAFF
. TRBJ2-3 TRBV28 TRBD2 TGTGCCAGCAGCAGCGGGAGTCGCACAGATACGCAGTATTTT CASSSGSRTDTQYF
. TRBJ2-1 TRBV14 . TGTGCCAGCAGCTCATTTTACAGCGGAGACTCCTACAATGAGCAGTTCTTC CASSSFYSGDSYNEQFF
. TRBJ2-6 TRBV5-1 . TGCGCCAGCAGCCCCCGACCAGGAGGGCTAAGCTCTGGGGCCAACGTCCTGACTTTC CASSPRPGGLSSGANVLTF
. TRBJ2-1 TRBV7-9 TRBD2 TGTGCCAGCAGCCTATCGACTAGCGGGAGGGAATCTCAACAGTTCTTC CASSLSTSGRESQQFF
. TRBJ2-5 TRBV4-2 . TGTGCCAGCAGCCAAGAGGCACTCCGCCAAGAGACCCAGTACTTC CASSQEALRQETQYF
once TRBJ2-1 TRBV18 TRBD2 TGTGCCAGCTCAAAACCTAGCGGGAGTAACTATGAGCAGTTCTTC CASSKPSGSNYEQFF
. TRBJ2-5 TRBV5-4 . TGTGCCAGCACCAGTCAAGAGACCCAGTACTTC CASTSQETQYF
. TRBJ1-3 TRBV28 . TGTGCCAGCGCTACCGTGAGGAACACCATATATTTT CASATVRNTIYF
. TRBJ1-1 TRBV6-6 TRBD1 TGTGCCAGCAGTCCACAGGGGGGAGTGAACACTGAAGCTTTCTTT CASSPQGGVNTEAFF
once TRBJ2-2 TRBV7-9 TRBD1 TGTGCCAGCGTAAGGACAGGGGCGGACACCGGGGAGCTGTTTTTT CASVRTGADTGELFF
. TRBJ1-5 TRBV28 . TGTGCCAGCAGTTCCTCTTCCAAGCCGCCCGGGCAGCCCCAGCATTTT CASSSSSKPPGQPQHF
. TRBJ1-2 TRBV5-1 . TGCGCCAGCCGGCCGGGACAAGAGGAAGGCTACACCTTC CASRPGQEEGYTF
. TRBJ1-2 TRBV5-1 . TGCGCCAGCAGCCCGAGAGGAGGACGGAGTGGCTACACCTTC CASSPRGGRSGYTF
. TRBJ2-3 TRBV18 . TGTGCCAGCTCACCCCCCGGGACTGGGCCAGATACGCAGTATTTT CASSPPGTGPDTQYF
. TRBJ1-4 TRBV9 . TGTGCCAGCAGCGTAAGGGGAAGCGATGAAAAACTGTTTTTT CASSVRGSDEKLFF
. TRBJ2-5 TRBV7-9 . TGTGCCAGCAGCCGTAACGTCCAGGGGGGAAAAGAGACCCAGTACTTC CASSRNVQGGKETQYF
. TRBJ1-2 TRBV28 . TGTGCCAGCAGTTTGGGGTTCTACAACTCGGGTGGGGGCTACACCTTC CASSLGFYNSGGGYTF
. TRBJ2-7 TRBV5-4 TRBD2 TGTGCCAGCAGCTTGGATCTAGCGGGAGGGCGGTACTTC CASSLDLAGGRYF
. TRBJ2-3 TRBV10-1 TRBD2 TGCGCCAGCCCAAGGACTAGCGGCCCCACAGATACGCAGTATTTT CASPRTSGPTDTQYF
. TRBJ2-3 TRBV18 TRBD2 TGTGCCAGCTCACCTGGGACTAGCGGGAGCACAGATACGCAGTATTTT CASSPGTSGSTDTQYF
. TRBJ1-1 TRBV28 . TGTGCCAGCAGTTTCGCCAGGGCCACTGAAGCTTTCTTT CASSFARATEAFF
. TRBJ2-7 TRBV7-3 TRBD2 TGTGCCAGCAGCTTGCTAGCGGGAGTATCCGAGCAGTACTTC CASSLLAGVSEQYF
. TRBJ1-2 TRBV19 . TGTGCCTCGAGGGGGGCTGATGGCTACACCTTC CASRGADGYTF
. TRBJ1-5 TRBV19 . TGTGCCAGTAGTATTTCCCCAATAAGGAATCAGCCCCAGCATTTT CASSISPIRNQPQHF
. TRBJ2-2 TRBV6-1 . TGTGCCAGCAGACGGGGGAGGGGGCAAACCGGGGAGCTGTTTTTT CASRRGRGQTGELFF
. TRBJ1-5 TRBV27 . TGTGCCAGCAGTTCCTGGCAGACAAGAGGGTCGCCCCAGCATTTT CASSSWQTRGSPQHF
. TRBJ2-3 TRBV5-1 . TGCGCCAGCAGCTTGGCCGGGTTCGCAGATACGCAGTATTTT CASSLAGFADTQYF
once TRBJ2-3 TRBV7-9 . TGTGCCAGCCAATTAGGGGGAGGCTACACAGATACGCAGTATTTT CASQLGGGYTDTQYF
. TRBJ1-2 TRBV6-6 . TGTGCCAGCAGTGGTACACAGGCGGCTGGCTACACCTTC CASSGTQAAGYTF
. TRBJ2-5 TRBV30 . TGTGCCTGGGGTGACATCCAAGAGACCCAGTACTTC CAWGDIQETQYF
. TRBJ2-5 TRBV5-1 TRBD2 TGCGCCAGCAAGCCCACGGGAGGGCAAGAGACCCAGTACTTC CASKPTGGQETQYF
. TRBJ1-6 TRBV7-9 . TGTGCCAGCGGTACCTGGGATTCACCCCTCCACTTT CASGTWDSPLHF
. TRBJ1-2 TRBV10-3 . TGTGCCATCAGTGCAGTCCGGGAGATTCTATGGGGCTACACCTTC CAISAVREILWGYTF
. TRBJ2-7 TRBV7-2 . TGTGCCAGCAGCTTAGAGGGCAGTACCTACGAGCAGTACTTC CASSLEGSTYEQYF